This TCR beta chain derives from a study of regulatory T cells in long-lasting Graves disease. Study information: Duration of antithyroid drug therapy among newly diagnosed Graves' patients was under 3 months. Overall study results and limits: Patients whose Graves' disease persisted exhibited lower TCR diversity than those newly diagnosed. Persistent disease was characterized by preferential usage of TRBV28, TRBJ1-2 and TRBJ2-5.

Germline assignment: CDR1 DFQATT and CDR2 SNEGSKA (reference sequence). Trimming removed 6 bases from V and 0 bases from J; junction bases left unmatched: 11. CDR3 size: 16 residues. Time point given: newly diagnosed GD, antithyroid drugs for less than 3 months. Scientists built the TCR library using RNA that was extracted from PBMCs. Patients hailed from an endocrinology department in Xi'an, China. CDR3-region Arm-PCR and iRepertoire HTBI primers produced the TCR beta libraries. TCRdb called the multiplex PCR reads again in MiXCR, with one record for every CDR3 protein. The table shows approximately 400,000 distinct CDR3 sequences, with around 15% occurring only once. This clonotype was detected many times. Antigen specificity is unknown.

The chain joins TRBV20-1 to TRBJ1-2; 9 nucleotides align to TRBD1. Material: peripheral blood mononuclear cells (PBMCs), obtained at new diagnosis, from a patient treated with antithyroid drugs. This receptor was identified in a female donor with Graves disease. The CDR3 DNA sequence: TGCAGTGCGGATGACAGGGGGAGCGTCACTAACTATGGCTACACCTTC. Translated: CSADDRGSVTNYGYTF.